These 18 T cell receptor beta chains came from one sample sequenced in a study of blood T cells in healthy people across ages. Through a sample-barcoded 5' primer and a J-beta primer mix, a second PCR was run for roughly 6 to 11 cycles. Each CDR3 protein gets one entry after TCRdb re-called the 5' RACE reads with MiXCR. The repertoire holds fewer than 800,000 distinct CDR3 sequences, about 32% seen once, with 15% in the top ten. Input material: blood. The receptor source for this set is a woman aged 80 or older in good health.

Many counts were recorded for this clonotype. The chain uses TRBV4-1 and TRBJ1-2; D is perhaps TRBD1 (6 bases). This CDR3 region has 14 residues. V gave up 3 bases and J gave up 8 bases, with 16 bases separating them. CDR1 and CDR2 (germline): MGHRA, YSYEKL. CDR3 nucleotide sequence: TGCGCCAGCAGCCAGGTACAGGGAGGGAGCGGCTACACCTTC. This gives the protein CASSQVQGGSGYTF.

This clonotype was observed many times. The chain recombines TRBV29-1 with TRBJ2-7, with a possible D match to TRBD1 (7 bases). V was pared by 6 bases and J by 5 bases, with 14 bases between. This CDR3 spans 12 amino acids. CDR1 SQVTM and CDR2 ANQGSEA come from the germline V gene. The CDR3 DNA sequence: TGCAGCGTGAAACAGGGGAGGAACGAGCAGTACTTC. This translates into CSVKQGRNEQYF.

To note about this clonotype: This clone may be a read error of a much larger clone one base away. V is TRBV5-4 and J is TRBJ2-1; D might be TRBD1 (6 bases). The DNA matches TRBJ2-7 better at its end, which makes the J call doubtful. The length of the CDR3 is 16 residues. The V gene's germline CDR1 is SGHNT and CDR2 YYREEE (reference sequence). The CDR3 nucleotides read TGTGCCAGCAGCTCGGCGAGGCAGGGGAACTACAATGAGCAGTACTTC. The encoded protein is CASSSARQGNYNEQYF.

This clonotype was recorded at least ten times. The chain has TRBV6-2 or TRBV6-3 and TRBJ2-3; D is possibly TRBD2 (7 bases). V lost 2 bases, J lost 5 bases, and 11 bases lay in between. CDR1 is MNHEY, CDR2 SVGEGT, per germline. This CDR3 has 14 amino acids. The CDR3 DNA sequence: TGTGCCAGCAGTTACGCGGGGGCAGGAGATACGCAGTATTTT. Translating gives CASSYAGAGDTQYF.

CDR3 loop: CSAPYRGARHHEQYF. As DNA, the CDR3 is TGCAGTGCCCCCTATCGGGGCGCCAGGCACCACGAGCAGTACTTC. The chain is built from TRBV20-1 and TRBJ2-7; the D gene could be TRBD1 or TRBD2 (5 bases each). Trimming took off 6 bases at V and 5 bases at J, with 23 bases between the two ends. CDR1 is DFQATT and CDR2 is SNEGSKA in the germline V gene (reference sequence). The CDR3 runs to 15 residues.

In its sample, this clonotype was seen many times. The chain joins TRBV28 to TRBJ1-2; D is ambiguous. Deletions cut 5 bases from V and 2 bases from J, with 12 bases between. There are 14 residues in the CDR3. From germline, CDR1 is MDHEN and CDR2 SYDVKM. DNA for the CDR3: TGTGCCAGCAGTCTCGGCCGGGAGAACTATGGCTACACCTTC. This sequence encodes CASSLGRENYGYTF.

Ten or more counts support this clonotype. The CDR3 coding sequence is TGTGCCAGCTCACCACTTGGGACAGGGGGCTTAAGCTCCTACAATGAGCAGTTCTTC. Its protein product is CASSPLGTGGLSSYNEQFF. This chain connects TRBV18 to TRBJ2-1; TRBD1 agrees at 12 bases. This CDR3 spans 19 amino acids. In germline, CDR1 is KGHSH, CDR2 LQKENI. Trimming cost V 1 base and J 0 bases; bases outside gene matches: 7.

This clonotype was found many times. CDR3 in amino acids: CSARAHELEAFF. CDR3 bases: TGCAGTGCTAGAGCCCACGAGCTTGAAGCTTTCTTT. V usage is TRBV20-1 and J usage is TRBJ1-1; D uncertain. Deletions cut 1 base from V and 7 bases from J, with 10 bases between. From germline, CDR1 is DFQATT and CDR2 SNEGSKA (reference sequence). This CDR3 is built from 12 residues.

In its sample, this clonotype was seen many times. This rearrangement joins TRBV11-2 to TRBJ2-1; 13 nucleotides agree with TRBD2. Per the germline V gene, CDR1 is SGHAT and CDR2 is FQNNGV. The ends lost 5 bases at V and 9 bases at J; junction bases unmatched: 7. The CDR3 totals 15 residues. The CDR3 loop reads CASSQGLAGFGEQFF. CDR3 DNA: TGTGCCAGCAGCCAGGGACTAGCGGGGTTTGGTGAGCAGTTCTTC.

CDR3 bases: TGTGCCAGCAGCGTGGGGACAGACCCCTACGAGCAGTACTTC. Its protein is CASSVGTDPYEQYF. The chain carries TRBV5-4 and TRBJ2-7, with 7 bases that match TRBD1. Germline V gene lookup returns CDR1 SGHNT and CDR2 YYREEE (reference sequence). This CDR3 contains 14 residues. With 4 bases clipped from V and 2 bases from J, the junction kept 6 bases outside the gene matches.

This rearrangement joins TRBV2 to TRBJ2-3; the match to TRBD2 covers 7 bases. Trimming took 7 bases from V and 5 from J; bases not matched to a gene: 9. Germline values: CDR1 SNHLY, CDR2 FYNNEI. The CDR3 sequence is 14 residues long. The DNA of the CDR3 is TGTGCCAGCATTTGGGAAGCGGGGAGAGATACGCAGTATTTT. It translates to CASIWEAGRDTQYF.

This clonotype has just a few counts. At one of its ends the junction is not consistent with the germline gene, which may arise from a read error. The chain couples TRBV12-3 or TRBV12-4 to TRBJ2-3; D is possibly TRBD2 (5 bases). This CDR3 has 13 residues. CDR3 DNA sequence: TGTGCCAGCGTCATGTTGGGAGCAGATACGCAATATTTT. It is translated as CASVMLGADTQYF.

At least ten counts were recorded for this clonotype. In DNA, the CDR3 is TGTGCCAGCAGTCTGGCGTGGGGGAACACTGAAGCTTTCTTT. This translates into CASSLAWGNTEAFF. The chain recombines TRBV12-3 or TRBV12-4 with TRBJ1-1; no definite D call. The V end lost 5 bases, the J end lost 1 base, and 11 bases lay between the germline ends. The CDR3 is 14 residues long.

The sample holds many counts of this clonotype. The V and J genes are TRBV7-9 and TRBJ1-2; D is ambiguous. The CDR3 is 13 residues long. The V gene lost 5 bases and the J gene lost 7 bases, with 14 bases spanning the gap. Germline V gives CDR1 SEHNR, CDR2 FQNEAQ (reference sequence). CDR3 loop: CASSPDPDVGYTF. CDR3 DNA sequence: TGTGCCAGCAGCCCCGACCCCGACGTTGGCTACACCTTC.

This clonotype was counted at least ten times. The chain is built from TRBV6-5 and TRBJ1-1, with D uncertain. This CDR3 is 12 amino acids long. Germline V gene data show CDR1 as MNHEY and CDR2 as SVGAGI. Trimming shortened V by 4 bases and J by 8 bases, and 11 bases separated the two germline ends. CDR3 sequence reads: CASSSRTGEAFF. The CDR3 bases are TGTGCCAGCAGTTCTAGGACGGGGGAAGCTTTCTTT.

This clonotype was observed once. The chain couples TRBV6-2 or TRBV6-3 to TRBJ2-5; D remains unclear. Trimming took off 2 bases at V and 1 base at J, with 8 bases between the two ends. Germline V gene sequence: CDR1 MNHEY, CDR2 SVGEGT. This CDR3 region has 14 residues. This CDR3 is CASSYGAVQETQYF. The CDR3 nucleotides are TGTGCCAGCAGTTACGGCGCGGTCCAAGAGACCCAGTACTTC.

This clonotype was seen more than once but under ten times. The rearrangement joins TRBV3-1 to TRBJ2-3; no clear D. Germline V gene lookup returns CDR1 LGHDT and CDR2 YNNKEL (reference sequence). Between the trimmed V and J ends, which lost 0 bases and 0 bases, there was a span of 16 bases. There are 18 residues in the CDR3. This CDR3 is CASSQERKTADSTDTQYF. The CDR3 DNA is TGTGCCAGCAGCCAAGAAAGGAAAACGGCAGATAGCACAGATACGCAGTATTTT.

The rearrangement uses TRBV20-1 and TRBJ2-3; TRBD1 might be the D (6 bases). CDR1 and CDR2 from the germline V gene are DFQATT and SNEGSKA (reference sequence). CDR3 length equals 14 residues. V lost 1 base to trimming and J lost 4 bases, with 12 bases between them. The CDR3 region has the DNA TGCAGTGCTAGAGGGCCAGGGGACCCAGATACGCAGTATTTT. Its translation is CSARGPGDPDTQYF.